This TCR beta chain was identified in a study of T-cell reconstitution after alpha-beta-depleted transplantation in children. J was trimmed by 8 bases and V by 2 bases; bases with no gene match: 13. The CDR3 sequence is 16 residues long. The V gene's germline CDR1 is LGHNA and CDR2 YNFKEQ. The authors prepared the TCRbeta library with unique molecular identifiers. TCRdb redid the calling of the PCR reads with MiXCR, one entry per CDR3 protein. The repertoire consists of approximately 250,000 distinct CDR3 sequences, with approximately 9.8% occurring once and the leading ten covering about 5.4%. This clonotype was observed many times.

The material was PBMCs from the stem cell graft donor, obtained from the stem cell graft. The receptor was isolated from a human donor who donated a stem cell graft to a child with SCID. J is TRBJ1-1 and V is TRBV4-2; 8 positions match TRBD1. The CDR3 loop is CASSQSDRGGVEEAFF. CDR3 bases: TGTGCCAGCAGCCAAAGCGACAGGGGAGGGGTGGAGGAAGCTTTCTTT.